The clone carrying this TCR beta chain occurred a few times. What it binds is not known. The record originates from a study of blood T cells in healthy people across ages. Whole-study findings and limits: Higher naive T cell percentage went strongly together with higher TCR beta diversity. Comparison with aged donors showed that long-lived donors had more naive CD4+ cells and higher diversity.

Together with a sample-barcoded 5' primer, a J-beta primer mix was included in a second PCR lasting about 6 to 11 cycles. One entry per CDR3 protein results from TCRdb running MiXCR on the 5' RACE reads. The sample shows roughly 1 million distinct CDR3 sequences, 25% of them seen only once. Samples each had at least 5.5 micrograms of total RNA extracted. The same data also contributed to another study, on T cells of mothers and their children. As that study records: Study donors consisted of a few healthy Caucasian mothers and their six children.

This receptor was taken from a girl aged 2-10 years in good health. Sequenced sample: blood.

CDR3 protein: CASSPRGQGGNSPLHF. The DNA for the CDR3 is TGTGCCAGCAGCCCAAGGGGACAGGGGGGTAATTCACCCCTCCACTTT. V is TRBV9 and J is TRBJ1-6; the match to TRBD1 covers 11 bases. Germline CDR1 SGDLS, CDR2 YYNGEE. Trimming removed 4 bases from V and 6 bases from J; junction bases left unmatched: 6. CDR3 length: 16 residues.